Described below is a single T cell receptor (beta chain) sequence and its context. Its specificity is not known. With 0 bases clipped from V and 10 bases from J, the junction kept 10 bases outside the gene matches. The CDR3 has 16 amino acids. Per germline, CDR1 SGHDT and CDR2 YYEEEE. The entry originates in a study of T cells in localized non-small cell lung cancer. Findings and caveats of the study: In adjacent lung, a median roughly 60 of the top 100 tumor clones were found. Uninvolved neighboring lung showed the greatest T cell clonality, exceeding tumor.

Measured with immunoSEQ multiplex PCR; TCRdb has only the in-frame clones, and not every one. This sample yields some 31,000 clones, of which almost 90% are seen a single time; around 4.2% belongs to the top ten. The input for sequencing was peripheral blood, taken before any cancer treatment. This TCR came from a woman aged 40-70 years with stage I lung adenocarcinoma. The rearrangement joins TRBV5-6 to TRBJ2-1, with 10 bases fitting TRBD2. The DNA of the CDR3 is TGTGCCAGCAGCTTGGCAGTAGCTAGCGGGGGTCTGGAGCAGTTCTTC. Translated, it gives CASSLAVASGGLEQFF.